The 4 T cell receptor beta chains listed next were all sequenced from one sample in a study of shared clonotypes between healthy human individuals. The method was immunoSEQ multiplex PCR; TCRdb's version includes in-frame clones alone and lacks a portion of them. The sample lists millions of clones, over 90% occurring once. The sample was naive CD4+ T cells from PBMCs. Subset described: CD45RA+ positively selected. The receptors originated from a man between 18 and 29 years old in good health. Some clones in this sample may be carry-over from other donors' samples.

The chain uses TRBV2 and TRBJ2-2; 8 bases agree with TRBD1. This CDR3 is built from 15 residues. The junction had 3 bases not matched to a gene; V was cut back by 2 bases and J by 4 bases. Germline V gene lookup returns CDR1 SNHLY and CDR2 FYNNEI. The DNA for the CDR3 is TGTGCCAGCAGTGAACAGGGGGCGCGCACCGGGGAGCTGTTTTTT. Encoded protein: CASSEQGARTGELFF.

About this clone itself: The sample carries other DNA sequences with the same CDR3. This sequence joins TRBV5-1 and TRBJ2-7; D is perhaps TRBD1 (5 bases). The V and J ends lost 4 bases and 0 bases respectively, with 11 bases between them. The CDR3 contains 14 residues. Germline V gene data show CDR1 as SGHRS and CDR2 as YFSETQ. In DNA form, the CDR3 reads TGCGCCAGCAGCGGCCAGGGCAGCTCCTACGAGCAGTACTTC. Protein product: CASSGQGSSYEQYF. Looking up the rest from reference TRBV5-1 and TRBJ2-7 gives the full variable domain: KAGVTQTPRYLIKTRGQQVTLSCSPISGHRSVSWYQQTPGQGLQFLFEYFSETQRNKGNFPGRFSGRQFSNSRSEMNVSTLELGDSALYLCASSGQGSSYEQYFGPGTRLTVT.

The chain employs TRBV4-3 and TRBJ2-1; TRBD2 matches at 10 bases. This CDR3 is 16 amino acids long. Germline assignment: CDR1 LGHNA and CDR2 YSLEER. V trimming: 0 bases; J trimming: 8 bases; junction bases outside the gene matches: 7. Written as DNA, the CDR3 is TGCGCCAGCAGCCAAGATCATCTAGCGGGAGTCTATGAGCAGTTCTTC. This codes for CASSQDHLAGVYEQFF.

This clone was recorded once. The gene calls are TRBV5-1 and TRBJ2-7; D ambiguous. Germline CDR1 reads SGHRS; CDR2 reads YFSETQ. The CDR3 has 14 residues. Trimming took off 0 bases at V and 2 bases at J, with 9 bases between the two ends. The CDR3 reads CASSLVMGTYEQYF. CDR3 nucleotides: TGCGCCAGCAGCTTGGTGATGGGCACCTACGAGCAGTACTTC. Supplemented by reference TRBV5-1 and TRBJ2-7, the full variable domain reads KAGVTQTPRYLIKTRGQQVTLSCSPISGHRSVSWYQQTPGQGLQFLFEYFSETQRNKGNFPGRFSGRQFSNSRSEMNVSTLELGDSALYLCASSLVMGTYEQYFGPGTRLTVT.